The source of this T cell receptor (beta chain) is a study of PD-L1 blockade in urothelial cancer. The CDR3 is 18 amino acids. Trimming shortened V by 1 base and J by 0 bases, and 16 bases separated the two germline ends. Germline V lookup: CDR1 LGHNA, CDR2 YNFKEQ. Libraries were prepared by immunoSEQ multiplex PCR; TCRdb keeps only in-frame clonotypes and omits some of them. The sample has about 37,000 clones; 70% to 85% are singletons. The sample was PBMCs, taken around atezolizumab (anti-PD-L1) treatment. The sequence derives from a man in his sixties with urothelial cancer. The genes are TRBV4-2 and TRBJ1-3; D may be TRBD1 (5 bases). The CDR3 DNA reads as TGTGCCAGCAGCCAAGTCCGCGACAGCCCTGGCTCTGGAAACACCATATATTTT. It translates to CASSQVRDSPGSGNTIYF.